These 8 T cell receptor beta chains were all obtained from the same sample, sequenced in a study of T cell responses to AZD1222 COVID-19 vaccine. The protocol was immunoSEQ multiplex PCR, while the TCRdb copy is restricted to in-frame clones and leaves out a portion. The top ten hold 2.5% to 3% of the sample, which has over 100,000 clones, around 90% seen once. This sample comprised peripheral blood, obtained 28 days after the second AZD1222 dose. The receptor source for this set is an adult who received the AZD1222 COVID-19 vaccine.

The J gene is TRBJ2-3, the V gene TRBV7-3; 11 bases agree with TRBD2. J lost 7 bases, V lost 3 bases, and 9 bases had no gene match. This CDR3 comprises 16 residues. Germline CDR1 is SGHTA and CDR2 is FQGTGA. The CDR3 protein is CASSFDSGGAENTQYF. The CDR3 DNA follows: TGTGCCAGCAGCTTTGATAGCGGGGGGGCCGAGAATACGCAGTATTTT.

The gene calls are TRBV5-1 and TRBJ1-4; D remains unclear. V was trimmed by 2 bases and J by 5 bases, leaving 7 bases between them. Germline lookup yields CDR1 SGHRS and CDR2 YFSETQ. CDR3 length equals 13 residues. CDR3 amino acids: CASSFSVNEKLFF. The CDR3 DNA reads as TGCGCCAGCAGCTTTAGCGTCAATGAAAAACTGTTTTTT.

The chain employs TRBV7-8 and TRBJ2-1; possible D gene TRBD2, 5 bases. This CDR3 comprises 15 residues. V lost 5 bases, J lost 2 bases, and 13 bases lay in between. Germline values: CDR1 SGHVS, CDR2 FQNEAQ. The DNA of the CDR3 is TGTGCCAGCAGCGGAGGTGGCAGGCCCTACAATGAGCAGTTCTTC. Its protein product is CASSGGGRPYNEQFF.

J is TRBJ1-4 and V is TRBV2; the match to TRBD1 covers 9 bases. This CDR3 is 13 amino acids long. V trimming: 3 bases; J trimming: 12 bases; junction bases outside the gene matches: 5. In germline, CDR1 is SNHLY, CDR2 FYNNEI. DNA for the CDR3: TGTGCCAGCAGTGACAGACAGGGGGAGGAACTGTTTTTT. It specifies CASSDRQGEELFF.

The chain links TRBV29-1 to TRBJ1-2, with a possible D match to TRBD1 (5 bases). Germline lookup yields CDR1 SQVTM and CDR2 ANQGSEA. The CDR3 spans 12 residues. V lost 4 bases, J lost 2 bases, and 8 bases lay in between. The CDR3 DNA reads TGCAGCGTTGGGAACAGGAACTATGGCTACACCTTC. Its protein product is CSVGNRNYGYTF.

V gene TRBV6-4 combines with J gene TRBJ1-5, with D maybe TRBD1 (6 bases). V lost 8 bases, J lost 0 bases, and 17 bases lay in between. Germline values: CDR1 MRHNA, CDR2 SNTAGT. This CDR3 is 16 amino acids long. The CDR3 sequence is CASYTVDRSSNQPQHF. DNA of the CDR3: TGTGCCAGCTACACAGTCGACAGGTCTAGCAATCAGCCCCAGCATTTT.

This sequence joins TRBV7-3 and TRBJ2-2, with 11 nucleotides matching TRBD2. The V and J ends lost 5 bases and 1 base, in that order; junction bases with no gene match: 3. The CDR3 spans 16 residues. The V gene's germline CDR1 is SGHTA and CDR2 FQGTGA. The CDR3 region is CASSLTSGGNTGELFF. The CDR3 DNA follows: TGTGCCAGCAGCCTCACTAGCGGGGGGAACACCGGGGAGCTGTTTTTT.

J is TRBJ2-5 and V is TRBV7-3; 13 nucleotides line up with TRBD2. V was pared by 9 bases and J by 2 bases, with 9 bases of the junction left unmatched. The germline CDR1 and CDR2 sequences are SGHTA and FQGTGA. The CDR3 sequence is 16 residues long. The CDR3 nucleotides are TGTGCCAGGTGGGGACTAGCGGGGTTCCTTCAAGAGACCCAGTACTTC. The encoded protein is CARWGLAGFLQETQYF. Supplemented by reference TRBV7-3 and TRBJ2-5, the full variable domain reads GAGVSQTPSNKVTEKGKYVELRCDPISGHTALYWYRQSLGQGPEFLIYFQGTGAADDSGLPNDRFFAVRPEGSVSTLKIQRTERGDSAVYLCARWGLAGFLQETQYFGPGTRLLVL.